The entry below describes one T cell receptor beta chain. Produced via immunoSEQ multiplex PCR; TCRdb's table is partial and in-frame only. The table shows around 140,000 clones, with about 86% occurring only once. CDR1 and CDR2 (germline): MDHEN, SYDVKM. Trimming took 3 bases from V and 10 from J; bases not matched to a gene: 6. This CDR3 is 14 amino acids long. This entry is derived from a study of blood T cell repertoires in COVID-19. The sequenced material came from peripheral blood. This clonotype was obtained from a woman aged 55-70 years with acute or convalescent COVID-19. The chain links TRBV28 to TRBJ1-2, with 12 bases matching TRBD1. The CDR3 DNA reads TGTGCCAGCAGTTTGTTGGGACAGGGGGCCACCTACACCTTC. It yields the protein CASSLLGQGATYTF.